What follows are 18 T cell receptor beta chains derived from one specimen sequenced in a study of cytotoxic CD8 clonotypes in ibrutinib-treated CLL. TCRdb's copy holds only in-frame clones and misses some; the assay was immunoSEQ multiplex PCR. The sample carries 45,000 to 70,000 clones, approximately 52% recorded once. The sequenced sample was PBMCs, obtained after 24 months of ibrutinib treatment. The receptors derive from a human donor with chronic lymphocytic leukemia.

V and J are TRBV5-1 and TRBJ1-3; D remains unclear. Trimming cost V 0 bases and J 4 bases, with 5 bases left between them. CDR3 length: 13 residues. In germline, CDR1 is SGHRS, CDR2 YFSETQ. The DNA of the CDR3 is TGCGCCAGCAGCTTGGTGTACGGAAACACCATATATTTT. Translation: CASSLVYGNTIYF.

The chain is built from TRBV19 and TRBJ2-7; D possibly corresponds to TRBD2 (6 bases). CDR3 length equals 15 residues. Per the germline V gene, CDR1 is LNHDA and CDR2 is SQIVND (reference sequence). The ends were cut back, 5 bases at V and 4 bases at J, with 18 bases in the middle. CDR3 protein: CASSPSGVYDYEQYF. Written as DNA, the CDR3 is TGTGCCAGTAGTCCCTCGGGGGTGTATGATTACGAGCAGTACTTC. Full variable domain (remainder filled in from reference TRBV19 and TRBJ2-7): DGGITQSPKYLFRKEGQNVTLSCEQNLNHDAMYWYRQDPGQGLRLIYYSQIVNDFQKGDIAEGYSVSREKKESFPLTVTSAQKNPTAFYLCASSPSGVYDYEQYFGPGTRLTVT.

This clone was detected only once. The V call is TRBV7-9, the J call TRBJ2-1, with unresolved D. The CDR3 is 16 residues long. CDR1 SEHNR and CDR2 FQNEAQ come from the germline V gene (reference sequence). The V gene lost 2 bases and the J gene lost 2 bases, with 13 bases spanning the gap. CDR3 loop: CASSLFSEPPYNEQFF. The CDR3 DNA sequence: TGTGCCAGCAGCTTATTTTCGGAGCCACCCTACAATGAGCAGTTCTTC.

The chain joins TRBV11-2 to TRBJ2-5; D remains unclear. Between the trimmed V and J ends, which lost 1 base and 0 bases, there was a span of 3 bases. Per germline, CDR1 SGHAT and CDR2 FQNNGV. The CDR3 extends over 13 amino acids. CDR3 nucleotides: TGTGCCAGCAGCTTAGTGTACCAAGAGACCCAGTACTTC. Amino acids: CASSLVYQETQYF.

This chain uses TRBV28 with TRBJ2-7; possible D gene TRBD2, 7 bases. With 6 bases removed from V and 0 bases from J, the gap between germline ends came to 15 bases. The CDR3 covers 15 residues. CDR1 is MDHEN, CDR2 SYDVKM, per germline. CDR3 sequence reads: CASSPSRGPSYEQYV. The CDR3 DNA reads TGTGCCAGCAGCCCCTCGCGGGGGCCCTCCTACGAGCAGTACGTC.

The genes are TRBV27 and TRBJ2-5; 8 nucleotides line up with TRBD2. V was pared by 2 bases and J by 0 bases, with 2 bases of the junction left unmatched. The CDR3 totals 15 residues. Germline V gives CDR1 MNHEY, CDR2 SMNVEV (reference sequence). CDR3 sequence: CASSLSGSYQETQYF. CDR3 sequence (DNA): TGTGCCAGCAGTTTAAGCGGGAGTTACCAAGAGACCCAGTACTTC.

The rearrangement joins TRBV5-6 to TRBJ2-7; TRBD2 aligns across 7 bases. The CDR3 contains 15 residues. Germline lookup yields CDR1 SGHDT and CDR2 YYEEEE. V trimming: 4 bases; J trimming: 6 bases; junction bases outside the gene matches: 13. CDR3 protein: CASSPLARDYSEQYF. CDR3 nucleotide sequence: TGTGCCAGCAGCCCCCTCGCCAGGGACTATTCCGAGCAGTACTTC.

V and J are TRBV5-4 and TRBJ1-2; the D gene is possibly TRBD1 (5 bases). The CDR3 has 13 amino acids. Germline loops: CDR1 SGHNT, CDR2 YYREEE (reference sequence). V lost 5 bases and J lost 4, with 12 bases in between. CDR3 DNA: TGTGCCAGCAGTTTCCGACAGACCTATGGCTACACCTTC. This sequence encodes CASSFRQTYGYTF.

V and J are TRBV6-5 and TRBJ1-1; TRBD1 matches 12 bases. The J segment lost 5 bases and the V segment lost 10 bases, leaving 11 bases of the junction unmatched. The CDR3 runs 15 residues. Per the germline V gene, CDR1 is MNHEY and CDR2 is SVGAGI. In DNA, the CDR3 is TGTGCCACCTTTCCGGGACAGGGGGCAGGAACTGAAGCTTTCTTT. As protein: CATFPGQGAGTEAFF.

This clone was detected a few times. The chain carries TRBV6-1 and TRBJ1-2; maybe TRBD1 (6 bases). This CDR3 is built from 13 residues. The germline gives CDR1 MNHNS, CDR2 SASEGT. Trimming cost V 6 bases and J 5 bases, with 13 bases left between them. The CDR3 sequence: CASRATQGYGYTF. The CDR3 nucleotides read TGTGCCAGCAGAGCAACACAGGGTTATGGCTACACCTTC.

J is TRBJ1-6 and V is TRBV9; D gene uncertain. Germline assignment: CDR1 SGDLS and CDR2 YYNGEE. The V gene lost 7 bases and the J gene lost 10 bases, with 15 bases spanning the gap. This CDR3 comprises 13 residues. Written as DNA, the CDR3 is TGTGCCAGCTCAAGCGGCGCAGGATCACCCCTCCACTTT. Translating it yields CASSSGAGSPLHF.

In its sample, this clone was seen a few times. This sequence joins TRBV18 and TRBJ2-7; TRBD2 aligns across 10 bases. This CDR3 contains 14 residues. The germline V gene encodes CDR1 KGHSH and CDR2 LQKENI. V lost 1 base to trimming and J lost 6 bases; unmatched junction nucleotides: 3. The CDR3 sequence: CASSPLAGGVEQYV. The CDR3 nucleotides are TGTGCCAGCTCACCACTAGCGGGGGGAGTCGAGCAGTACGTC.

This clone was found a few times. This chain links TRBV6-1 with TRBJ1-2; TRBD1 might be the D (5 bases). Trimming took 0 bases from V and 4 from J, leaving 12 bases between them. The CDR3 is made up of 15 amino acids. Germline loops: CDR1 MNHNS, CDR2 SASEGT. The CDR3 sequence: CASSEAGGLAYGYTF. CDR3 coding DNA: TGTGCCAGCAGTGAAGCGGGGGGATTGGCCTATGGCTACACCTTC.

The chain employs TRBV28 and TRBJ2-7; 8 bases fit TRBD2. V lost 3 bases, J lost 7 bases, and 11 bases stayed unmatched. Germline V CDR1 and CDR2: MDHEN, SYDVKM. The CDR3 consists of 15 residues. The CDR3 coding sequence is TGTGCCAGCAGTTTGTCGGGGGGGGCCCCAAGAGAGCAGTACGTC. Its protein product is CASSLSGGAPREQYV.

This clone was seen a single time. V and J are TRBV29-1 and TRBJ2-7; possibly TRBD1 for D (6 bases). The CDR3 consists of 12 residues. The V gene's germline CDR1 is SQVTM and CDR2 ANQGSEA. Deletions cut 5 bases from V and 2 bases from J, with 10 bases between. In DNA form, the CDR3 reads TGCAGCGTTCGTGACAGGACCTACGAGCAGTACTTC. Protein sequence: CSVRDRTYEQYF.

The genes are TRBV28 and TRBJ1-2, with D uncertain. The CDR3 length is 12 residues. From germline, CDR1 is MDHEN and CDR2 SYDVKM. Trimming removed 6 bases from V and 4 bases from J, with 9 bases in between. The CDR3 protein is CASRGKIYGYTF. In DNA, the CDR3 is TGTGCCAGCAGGGGAAAGATCTATGGCTACACCTTC.

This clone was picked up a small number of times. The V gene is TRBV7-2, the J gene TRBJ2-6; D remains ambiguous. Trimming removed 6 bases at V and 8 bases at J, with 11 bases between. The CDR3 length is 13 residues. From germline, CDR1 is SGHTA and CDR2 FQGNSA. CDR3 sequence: CASRPTLPNVLTF. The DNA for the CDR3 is TGTGCCAGCAGGCCGACTCTACCCAACGTCCTGACTTTC.

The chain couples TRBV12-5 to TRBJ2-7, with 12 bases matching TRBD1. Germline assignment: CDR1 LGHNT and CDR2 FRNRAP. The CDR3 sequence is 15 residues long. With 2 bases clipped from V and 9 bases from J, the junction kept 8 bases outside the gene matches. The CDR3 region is CASGLFTGTGGLQYF. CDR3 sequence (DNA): TGTGCTAGTGGTTTGTTTACCGGGACAGGGGGCCTGCAGTACTTC.